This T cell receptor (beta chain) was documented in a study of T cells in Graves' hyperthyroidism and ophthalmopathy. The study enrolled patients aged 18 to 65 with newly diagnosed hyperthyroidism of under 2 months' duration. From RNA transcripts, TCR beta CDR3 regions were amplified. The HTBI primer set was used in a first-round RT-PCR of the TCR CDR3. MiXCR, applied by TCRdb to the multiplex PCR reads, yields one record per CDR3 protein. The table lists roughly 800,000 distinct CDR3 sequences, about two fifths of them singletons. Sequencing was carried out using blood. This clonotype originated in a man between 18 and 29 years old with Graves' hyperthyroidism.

The CDR3 loop reads CASSHQQGSATDTQYF. The CDR3 DNA follows: TGTGCCAGCAGCCACCAACAGGGAAGTGCCACAGATACGCAGTATTTT. The rearrangement links TRBV7-9 to TRBJ2-3, with D tentatively TRBD1 (6 bases). V lost 5 bases, J lost 2 bases, and 17 bases lay in between. CDR1 is SEHNR and CDR2 is FQNEAQ in the germline V gene (reference sequence). The CDR3 is 16 residues long.